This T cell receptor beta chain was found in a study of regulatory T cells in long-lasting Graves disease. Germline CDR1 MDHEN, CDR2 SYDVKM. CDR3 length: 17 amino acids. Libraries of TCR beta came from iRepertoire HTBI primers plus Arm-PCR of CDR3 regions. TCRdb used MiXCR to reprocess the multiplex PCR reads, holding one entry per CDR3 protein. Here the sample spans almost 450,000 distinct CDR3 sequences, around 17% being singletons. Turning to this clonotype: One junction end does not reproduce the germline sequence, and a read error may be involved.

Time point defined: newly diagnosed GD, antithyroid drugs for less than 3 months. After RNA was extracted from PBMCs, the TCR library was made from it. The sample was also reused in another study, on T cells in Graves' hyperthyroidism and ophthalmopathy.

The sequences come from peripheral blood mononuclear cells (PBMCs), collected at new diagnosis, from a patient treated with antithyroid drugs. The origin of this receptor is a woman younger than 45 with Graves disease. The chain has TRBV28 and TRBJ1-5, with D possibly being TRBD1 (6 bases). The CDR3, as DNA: TGTGCCAGCAGTCCCCCCTCAGGGGTATCTAGCAATCAGCCCCAGCGTTTT. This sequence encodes CASSPPSGVSSNQPQRF. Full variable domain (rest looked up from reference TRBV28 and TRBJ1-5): DVKVTQSSRYLVKRTGEKVFLECVQDMDHENMFWYRQDPGLGLRLIYFSYDVKMKEKGDIPEGYSVSREKKERFSLILESASTNQTSMYLCASSPPSGVSSNQPQRFGDGTRLSIL.